These 4 T cell receptor beta chains share one sample of origin, sequenced in a study of blood T cells in healthy people across ages. The use of a sample-barcoded 5' primer and a J-beta primer mix characterized a second PCR of about 7 to 12 cycles. A single record per CDR3 protein comes from TCRdb applying MiXCR to the 5' RACE reads. The sample carries hundreds of thousands of distinct CDR3 sequences, 45% to 50% recorded once. The sequenced sample consisted of blood. The receptor set was obtained from a woman aged 55-75 years in good health.

This chain's CDR3 is CAGNQEDRGEKLFF. In DNA form, the CDR3 reads TGTGCCGGCAACCAAGAAGACAGGGGCGAAAAACTGTTTTTT. The chain recombines TRBV4-2 with TRBJ1-4; TRBD1 agrees at 8 bases. The V segment lost 11 bases and the J segment 8 bases; nucleotides outside the gene matches: 13. Germline loops: CDR1 LGHNA, CDR2 YNFKEQ. CDR3 length: 14 residues.

Note on this clonotype: A read error may account for a junction end that differs from germline. The chain joins TRBV28 to TRBJ2-1; TRBD2 matches 10 bases. CDR1 is MDHEN, CDR2 SYDVKM, per germline. The CDR3 sequence is 14 residues long. CDR3 in amino acids: CAGSELAGNNEQFF. CDR3 bases: TGTGCCGGCAGTGAACTAGCGGGGAACAATGAGCAGTTCTTC.

This clonotype was counted many times. This chain links TRBV4-2 with TRBJ2-7; the match to TRBD2 covers 12 bases. The CDR3 spans 17 residues. CDR1 and CDR2 from the germline V gene are LGHNA and YNFKEQ. J lost 7 bases, V lost 2 bases, and 12 bases had no gene match. As DNA, the CDR3 is TGTGCCAGCAGCCAATACCCCTCACTAGCGGGAGGTAGAGAGCAGTACTTC. Translating gives CASSQYPSLAGGREQYF.

The table lists this clonotype with a few counts. This chain connects TRBV6-6 to TRBJ2-5, with D perhaps TRBD2 (5 bases). The J call could be wrong; TRBJ2-7 is a better fit for the DNA end. CDR1 and CDR2 from the germline V gene are MNHNY and SVGAGI (reference sequence). This CDR3 is 15 amino acids long. The DNA of the CDR3 is TGTGCCAGCAGTTACTCGCATTCCGGGACCTACGAGCAGTACTTC. It translates to CASSYSHSGTYEQYF.